This T cell receptor (beta chain) was captured by sequencing in a study of CD8 T cells in ankylosing spondylitis. The study, taken as a whole, reports: Reports say disease-linked clones showed up significantly more in matched ankylosing spondylitis synovial fluid. Earlier work had already found some motif variants in reactive arthritis synovial fluid and blood.

In TCRdb, the 5' RACE reads were re-called with MiXCR into one record per CDR3 protein. The repertoire includes about 200,000 distinct CDR3 sequences, 9.5% to 15% of them detected once, and more than 15% sits in the top ten. For this clonotype: The antigen is unknown.

Germline V gene sequence: CDR1 SNHLY, CDR2 FYNNEI. This CDR3 has 16 residues. The V and J ends lost 6 bases and 4 bases, in that order; junction bases with no gene match: 12. The sequence was obtained from a male donor with ankylosing spondylitis or in good health (not recorded which). The chain couples TRBV2 to TRBJ2-1, with 7 bases that match TRBD1. Sequencing was carried out using blood, either unsorted or a sorted T cell fraction (not recorded which). The CDR3 coding sequence is TGTGCCAGCAGGCAGTCGGGACAGTCGAAGTACAATGAGCAGTTCTTC. Translation: CASRQSGQSKYNEQFF.